Presented here are 18 T cell receptor beta chains from one specimen sequenced in a study of human T cells and chemical hapten exposure (dated by TCRdb to the early 2020s). Libraries were built with RACE. Sequencer: NextSeq 500. The public reads were quality trimmed at Q25 with fastp and then assembled into clones with MiXCR by TCRdb, keeping productive beta chains. Rows merge per CDR3 protein into single entries with the most common DNA and genes. This sample lists approximately 69,000 distinct CDR3 sequences; over 9% were detected once. Of the sample, around 6.8% is held by the ten largest clones. The time point label for this specimen denotes: patch test 2, 6 weeks after DPC sensitization. The sample's treatment or condition label, in plain terms: therapeutic diphenylcyclopropenone sensitization with weekly scalp DPC. Here the sequenced sample was whole blood, taken in connection with sensitization to the hapten diphenylcyclopropenone (DPC). All receptors derive from a woman between 45 and 60 years old with alopecia areata. Some clones in this sample may be carry-over from other donors' samples.

This clonotype was counted ten times or more. The chain employs TRBV7-6 and TRBJ2-2; 13 bases are a match to TRBD2. Trimming removed 2 bases from V and 6 bases from J; junction bases left unmatched: 9. The CDR3 consists of 18 residues. Germline V gene lookup returns CDR1 SGHVS and CDR2 FNYEAQ. The CDR3 protein is CASSLRPRTSGSSGELFF. CDR3 in DNA: TGTGCCAGCAGCTTACGCCCTAGGACTAGCGGGAGCTCCGGGGAGCTGTTTTTT.

V is TRBV19 and J is TRBJ2-1; D is perhaps TRBD1 (5 bases). Germline values: CDR1 LNHDA, CDR2 SQIVND (reference sequence). This CDR3 has 11 residues. Trimming cost V 7 bases and J 7 bases, with 8 bases left between them. CDR3 region: CASTHRNEQFF. As DNA, the CDR3 is TGTGCCAGTACCCACAGGAATGAGCAGTTCTTC.

This clonotype was seen only once. Possible read error: a much larger clone is one base away. V and J are TRBV4-2 and TRBJ2-7, with D possibly called TRBD1 or TRBD2 (5 bases each). Trimming removed 2 bases from V and 11 bases from J, with 16 bases in between. Germline-derived CDR1 and CDR2 are LGHNA and YNFKEQ. There are 13 residues in the CDR3. CDR3 nucleotide sequence: TGTGCCAGCAGCCAAACATACCGGGACGGCGAGTACTTC. It specifies CASSQTYRDGEYF.

This clonotype was observed many times. The V gene is TRBV27, the J gene TRBJ1-4; D may be TRBD1 (5 bases). Germline CDR1 is MNHEY and CDR2 is SMNVEV (reference sequence). With 7 bases removed from V and 4 bases from J, the gap between germline ends came to 19 bases. The CDR3 runs 16 residues. CDR3 DNA: TGTGCCAGCACCCGACTAACCGGGGCGGTTAATGAAAAACTGTTTTTT. It is translated as CASTRLTGAVNEKLFF.

For this clonotype: Just one base apart from a much larger clone, this may be a read error. The genes are TRBV5-4 and TRBJ2-7, with 7 bases matching TRBD2. This CDR3 has 15 residues. Per germline, CDR1 SGHNT and CDR2 YYREEE (reference sequence). The CDR3: CTSSLPLASGYEQYF. For the CDR3, the DNA is TGTACCAGCAGCTTACCCCTGGCTAGCGGCTACGAGCAGTACTTC.

This clonotype was seen at least ten times. This chain links TRBV20-1 with TRBJ1-1, with a possible D match to TRBD1 (6 bases). Germline V gene sequence: CDR1 DFQATT, CDR2 SNEGSKA (reference sequence). V lost 3 bases to trimming and J lost 2 bases, with 16 bases between them. There are 15 residues in the CDR3. CDR3 in amino acids: CSARELGQQNTEAFF. CDR3 sequence (DNA): TGCAGTGCTAGGGAATTAGGACAGCAAAACACTGAAGCTTTCTTT.

The count of this clonotype is one. The missing conserved phenylalanine or tryptophan at the end of this CDR3 makes a read error likely. The chain joins TRBV20-1 to TRBJ2-3; D is possibly TRBD2 (6 bases). Germline V gene data show CDR1 as DFQATT and CDR2 as SNEGSKA (reference sequence). Trimming took 5 bases from V and 2 from J, leaving 17 bases between them. This CDR3 region has 15 residues. CDR3 bases: TGCAGTGCTGGAGGGTTGACGAGGGCCACAGATACGCAGTATATT. It translates to CSAGGLTRATDTQYI.

This clonotype was picked up many times. The V call is TRBV10-3, the J call TRBJ2-3; the D is unclear. The V gene's germline CDR1 is ENHRY and CDR2 SYGVKD. The CDR3 loop spans 11 amino acids. Trimming cost V 8 bases and J 2 bases, with 5 bases left between them. The CDR3 region has the DNA TGTGCCATCGGGCCCACAGATACGCAGTATTTT. Its protein is CAIGPTDTQYF.

This clonotype was counted only a few times. The V call is TRBV20-1, the J call TRBJ2-1; 9 bases line up with TRBD2. This CDR3 spans 14 amino acids. Germline-derived CDR1 and CDR2 are DFQATT and SNEGSKA (reference sequence). V lost 3 bases, J lost 8 bases, and 8 bases stayed unmatched. The CDR3 DNA sequence: TGCAGTGCTAGCGGTAGCGGGAGAGGGGATGAGCAGTTCTTC. Protein product: CSASGSGRGDEQFF.

This clonotype was detected a few times. The rearrangement joins TRBV5-6 to TRBJ2-3; a weak D match, TRBD2 (6 bases). CDR1 SGHDT and CDR2 YYEEEE come from the germline V gene. The CDR3 totals 18 residues. V lost 0 bases, J lost 1 base, and 18 bases lay in between. CDR3 sequence (DNA): TGTGCCAGCAGCTTGGGACTAGATTTTTTTACTGGCACAGATACGCAGTATTTT. It codes for CASSLGLDFFTGTDTQYF.

Ten or more counts support this clonotype. The chain uses TRBV7-6 and TRBJ2-7; no clear D gene. The CDR3 covers 16 residues. Trimming removed 0 bases at V and 2 bases at J, with 14 bases between. CDR1 is SGHVS and CDR2 is FNYEAQ in the germline V gene. CDR3 protein: CASSLAPSIEAYEQYF. CDR3 bases: TGTGCCAGCAGCTTAGCTCCCTCCATAGAGGCCTACGAGCAGTACTTC.

The chain links TRBV7-9 to TRBJ2-1, with TRBD2 identical over 8 bases. Germline CDR1 SEHNR, CDR2 FQNEAQ (reference sequence). CDR3 size: 15 residues. With V trimmed by 5 bases and J by 9 bases, 12 bases remained unmatched. CDR3 in amino acids: CASSLLTSVSAEQFF. CDR3 bases: TGTGCCAGCAGCCTACTGACTAGCGTCTCTGCTGAGCAGTTCTTC.

This clonotype was observed at least ten times. The chain joins TRBV11-2 to TRBJ2-3, with D perhaps assigned TRBD1 or TRBD2 (5 bases each). Germline CDR1 and CDR2: SGHAT and FQNNGV. This CDR3 region has 13 residues. Trimming left V 6 bases short and J 4 bases short, with 11 bases between. CDR3 coding DNA: TGTGCCAGCAGGAGGGGTTCGGCAGATACGCAGTATTTT. Its protein is CASRRGSADTQYF. Variable domain in full (rest from reference TRBV11-2 and TRBJ2-3): EAGVAQSPRYKIIEKRQSVAFWCNPISGHATLYWYQQILGQGPKLLIQFQNNGVVDDSQLPKDRFSAERLKGVDSTLKIQPAKLEDSAVYLCASRRGSADTQYFGPGTRLTVL.

The chain recombines TRBV4-1 with TRBJ1-1; a possible D gene is TRBD1 (5 bases). V lost 1 base and J lost 4, with 10 bases in between. There are 14 residues in the CDR3. Germline lookup yields CDR1 MGHRA and CDR2 YSYEKL. The CDR3 loop reads CASSQGWGGTEAFF. CDR3 coding DNA: TGCGCCAGCAGCCAAGGTTGGGGCGGCACTGAAGCTTTCTTT.

Worth noting for this clonotype: Possible read error: a much larger clone is one base away. This chain connects TRBV20-1 to TRBJ2-3; D ambiguous. The CDR3 extends over 11 amino acids. Germline CDR1 is DFQATT and CDR2 is SNEGSKA (reference sequence). The CDR3 here is CSAVVSDMQYF. The CDR3 DNA follows: TGCAGTGCCGTGGTTTCAGATATGCAGTATTTT.

In its sample, this clonotype was seen many times. The CDR3 bases are TGTGCCAGCAGCCCCACCGGGACAACTAGCACAGATACGCAGTATTTT. This encodes CASSPTGTTSTDTQYF. The chain has TRBV5-4 and TRBJ2-3; a weak D match, TRBD1 (6 bases). The CDR3 is 16 amino acids. CDR1 is SGHNT and CDR2 is YYREEE in the germline V gene (reference sequence). The V end was cut by 4 bases, the J end by 0 bases, with 15 bases between.

This clonotype was counted ten times or more. V and J are TRBV7-9 and TRBJ2-7; maybe TRBD1 (5 bases). The CDR3 is made up of 14 amino acids. Germline values: CDR1 SEHNR, CDR2 FQNEAQ (reference sequence). The germline V and J ends were trimmed by 1 base and 4 bases, with 11 bases remaining between them. CDR3: CASSLVPGQYEQYF. CDR3 nucleotide sequence: TGTGCCAGCAGCTTAGTCCCAGGGCAGTACGAGCAGTACTTC.

In this sample, this clonotype turned up many times. The chain recombines TRBV11-1 with TRBJ2-3; 8 bases are a match to TRBD2. V trimming: 1 base; J trimming: 1 base; junction bases outside the gene matches: 19. CDR3 size: 21 residues. CDR1 and CDR2 from the germline V gene are SGHAT and FQDESV (reference sequence). The CDR3 sequence is CASSLGRLIAGTPGGTDTQYF. CDR3 DNA: TGTGCCAGCAGCTTAGGAAGGCTGATAGCGGGAACGCCAGGAGGCACAGATACGCAGTATTTT.